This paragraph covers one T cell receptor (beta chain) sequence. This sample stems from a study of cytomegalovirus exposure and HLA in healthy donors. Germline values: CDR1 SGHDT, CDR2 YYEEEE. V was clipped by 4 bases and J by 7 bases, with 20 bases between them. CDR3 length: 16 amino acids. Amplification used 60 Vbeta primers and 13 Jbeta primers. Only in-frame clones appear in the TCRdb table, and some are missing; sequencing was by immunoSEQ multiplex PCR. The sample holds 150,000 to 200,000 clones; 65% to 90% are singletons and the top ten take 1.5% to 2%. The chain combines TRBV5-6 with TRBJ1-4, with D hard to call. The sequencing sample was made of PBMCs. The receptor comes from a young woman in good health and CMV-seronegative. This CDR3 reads CASSRRWEAMTEKLFF. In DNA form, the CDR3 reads TGTGCCAGCAGCCGGAGGTGGGAGGCCATGACTGAAAAACTGTTTTTT.